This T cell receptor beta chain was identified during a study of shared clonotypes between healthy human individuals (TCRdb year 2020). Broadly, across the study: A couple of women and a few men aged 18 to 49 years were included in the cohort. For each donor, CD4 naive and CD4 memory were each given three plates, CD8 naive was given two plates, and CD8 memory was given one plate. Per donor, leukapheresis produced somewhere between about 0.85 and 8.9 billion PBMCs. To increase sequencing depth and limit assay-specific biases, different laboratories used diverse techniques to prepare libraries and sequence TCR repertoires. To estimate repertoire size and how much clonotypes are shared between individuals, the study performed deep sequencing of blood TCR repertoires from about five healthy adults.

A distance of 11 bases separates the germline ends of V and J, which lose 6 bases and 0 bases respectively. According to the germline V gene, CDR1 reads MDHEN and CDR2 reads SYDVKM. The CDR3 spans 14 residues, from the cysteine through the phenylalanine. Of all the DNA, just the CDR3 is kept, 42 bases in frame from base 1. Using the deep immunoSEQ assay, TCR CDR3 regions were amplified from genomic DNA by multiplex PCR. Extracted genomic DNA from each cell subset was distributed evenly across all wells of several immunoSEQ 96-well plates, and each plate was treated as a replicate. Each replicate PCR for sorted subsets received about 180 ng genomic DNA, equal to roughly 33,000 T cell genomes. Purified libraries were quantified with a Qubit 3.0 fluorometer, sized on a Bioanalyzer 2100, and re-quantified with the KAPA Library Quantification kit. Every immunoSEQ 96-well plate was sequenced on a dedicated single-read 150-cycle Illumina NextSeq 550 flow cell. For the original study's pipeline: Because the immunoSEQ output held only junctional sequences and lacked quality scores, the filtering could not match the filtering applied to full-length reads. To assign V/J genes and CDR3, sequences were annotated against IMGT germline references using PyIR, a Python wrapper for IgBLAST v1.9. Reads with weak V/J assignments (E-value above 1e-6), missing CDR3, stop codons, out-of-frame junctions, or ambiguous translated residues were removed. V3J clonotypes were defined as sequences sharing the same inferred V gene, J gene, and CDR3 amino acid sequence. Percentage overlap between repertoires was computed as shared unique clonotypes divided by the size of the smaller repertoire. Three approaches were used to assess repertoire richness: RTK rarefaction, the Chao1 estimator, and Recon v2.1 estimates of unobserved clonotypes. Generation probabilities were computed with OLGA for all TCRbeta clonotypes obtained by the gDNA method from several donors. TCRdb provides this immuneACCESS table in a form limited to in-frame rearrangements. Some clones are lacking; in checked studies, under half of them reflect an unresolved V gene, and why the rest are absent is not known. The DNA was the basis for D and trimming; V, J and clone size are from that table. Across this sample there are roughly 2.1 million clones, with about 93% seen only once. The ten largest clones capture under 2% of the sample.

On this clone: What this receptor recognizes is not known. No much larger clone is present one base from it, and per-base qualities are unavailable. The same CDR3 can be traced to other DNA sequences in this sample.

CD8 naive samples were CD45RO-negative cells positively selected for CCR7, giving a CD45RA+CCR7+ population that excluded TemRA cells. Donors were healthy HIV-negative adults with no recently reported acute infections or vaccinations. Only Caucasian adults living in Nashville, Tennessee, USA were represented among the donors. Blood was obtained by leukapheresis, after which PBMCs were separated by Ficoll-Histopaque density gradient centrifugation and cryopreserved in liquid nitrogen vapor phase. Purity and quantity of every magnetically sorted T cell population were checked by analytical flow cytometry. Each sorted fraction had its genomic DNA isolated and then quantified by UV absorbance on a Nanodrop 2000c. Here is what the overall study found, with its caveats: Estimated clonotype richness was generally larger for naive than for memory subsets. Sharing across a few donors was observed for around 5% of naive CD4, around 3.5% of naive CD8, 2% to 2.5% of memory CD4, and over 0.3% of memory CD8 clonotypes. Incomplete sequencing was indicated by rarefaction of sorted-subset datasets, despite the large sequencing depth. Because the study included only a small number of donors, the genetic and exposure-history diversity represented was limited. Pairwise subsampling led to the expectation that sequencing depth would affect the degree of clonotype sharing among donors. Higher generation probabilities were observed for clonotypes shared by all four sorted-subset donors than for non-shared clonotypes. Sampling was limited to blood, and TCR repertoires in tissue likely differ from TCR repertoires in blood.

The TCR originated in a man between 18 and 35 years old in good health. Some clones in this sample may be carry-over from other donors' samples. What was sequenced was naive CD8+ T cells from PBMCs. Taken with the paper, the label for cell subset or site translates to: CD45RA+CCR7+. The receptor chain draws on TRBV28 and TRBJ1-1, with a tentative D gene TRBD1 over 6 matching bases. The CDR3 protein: CASSLDRLNTEAFF. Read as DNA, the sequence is TGTGCCAGCAGCCTCGACAGGCTGAACACTGAAGCTTTCTTT.